This T cell receptor (beta chain) was identified during a study of metastatic and nonmetastatic thyroid tumors. Using MiXCR, TCRdb re-called clones from the PCR reads. The sample has 31,000 or so clones, 15% to 20% seen once. Study-level results: Within blood and tumor, benign nodules reportedly had significantly lower TCR beta diversity than malignant thyroid tumors did.

Thyroid surgery took place with no prior treatment in any patient. In regard to this clone: No antigen is known for it.

This CDR3 region has 15 residues. The V gene's germline CDR1 is MNHEY and CDR2 SVGEGT. With 2 bases removed from V and 4 bases from J, the gap between germline ends came to 12 bases. Source material: blood. The chain carries TRBV6-2 or TRBV6-3 and TRBJ2-1; D is unclear. This sequence was found in a female donor with papillary thyroid cancer or a benign thyroid nodule (not recorded which). Some clones in this sample may be carry-over from other donors' samples. The CDR3 sequence is CASSYARWQYNEQFF. As DNA, the CDR3 is TGTGCCAGCAGTTACGCCAGGTGGCAGTACAATGAGCAGTTCTTC.